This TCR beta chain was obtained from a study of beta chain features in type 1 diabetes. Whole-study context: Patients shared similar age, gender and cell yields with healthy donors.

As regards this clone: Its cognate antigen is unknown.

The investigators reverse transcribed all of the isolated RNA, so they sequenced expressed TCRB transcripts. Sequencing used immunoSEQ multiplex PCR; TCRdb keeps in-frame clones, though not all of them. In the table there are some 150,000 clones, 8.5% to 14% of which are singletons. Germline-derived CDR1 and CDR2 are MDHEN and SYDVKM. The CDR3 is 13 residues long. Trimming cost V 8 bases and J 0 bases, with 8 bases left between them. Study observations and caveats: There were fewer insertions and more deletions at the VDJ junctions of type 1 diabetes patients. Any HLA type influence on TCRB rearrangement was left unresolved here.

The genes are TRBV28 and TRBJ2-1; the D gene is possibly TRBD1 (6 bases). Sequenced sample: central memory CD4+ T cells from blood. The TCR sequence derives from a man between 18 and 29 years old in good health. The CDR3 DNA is TGTGCCAGCGGGGGCCTCTCCTACAATGAGCAGTTCTTC. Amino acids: CASGGLSYNEQFF.